These 11 T cell receptor beta chains were sequenced from one sample in a study of T cells in Graves' hyperthyroidism and ophthalmopathy. The source material, RNA transcripts, was used to amplify TCR beta CDR3 regions. RT-PCR in the first round (using the HTBI primer set) targeted the TCR CDR3. MiXCR was run by TCRdb on the multiplex PCR reads, yielding one entry per CDR3 protein. The repertoire holds a few hundred thousand distinct CDR3 sequences, with approximately 16% as singletons. The source material was blood. These receptors were taken from a woman in her forties or fifties with Graves' hyperthyroidism.

V and J are TRBV18 and TRBJ2-2, with unresolved D. The V end lost 2 bases, the J end lost 0 bases, and 7 bases lay between the germline ends. CDR1 KGHSH and CDR2 LQKENI come from the germline V gene. CDR3 size: 15 residues. For the CDR3, the DNA is TGTGCCAGCTCACCAGACCAGACGAACACCGGGGAGCTGTTTTTT. Translation: CASSPDQTNTGELFF. Combining the CDR3 with reference TRBV18 and TRBJ2-2 gives the whole variable domain NAGVMQNPRHLVRRRGQEARLRCSPMKGHSHVYWYRQLPEEGLKFMVYLQKENIIDESGMPKERFSAEFPKEGPSILRIQQVVRGDSAAYFCASSPDQTNTGELFFGEGSRLTVL.

This clonotype was observed at least ten times. This rearrangement joins TRBV10-3 to TRBJ2-5; possible D gene TRBD2, 6 bases. The V end was cut by 11 bases, the J end by 4 bases, with 17 bases between. The CDR3 contains 13 residues. CDR1 and CDR2 (germline): ENHRY, SYGVKD. The DNA for the CDR3 is TGTGCCGCCCAAAAAAAGGGAGGAGAGACCCAGTACTTC. Encoded protein: CAAQKKGGETQYF.

This clonotype was recorded at least ten times. The chain employs TRBV7-2 and TRBJ1-1; TRBD1 is a possible D gene (6 bases). Deletions cut 7 bases from V and 0 bases from J, with 15 bases between. This CDR3 contains 15 residues. Per the germline V gene, CDR1 is SGHTA and CDR2 is FQGNSA. The CDR3 protein is CASKKQGPMNTEAFF. CDR3 nucleotides: TGTGCCAGCAAGAAACAGGGCCCCATGAACACTGAAGCTTTCTTT.

The sample holds many counts of this clonotype. The chain links TRBV11-2 to TRBJ1-2, with D possibly TRBD1 on 5 matching bases. V was clipped by 5 bases and J by 5 bases, with 15 bases between them. The germline V gene has CDR1 SGHAT and CDR2 FQNNGV. The CDR3 totals 14 residues. Written as DNA, the CDR3 is TGTGCCAGCAGCCCCTCATTTGGGGGTTATGGCTACACCTTC. Translation gives CASSPSFGGYGYTF.

A few counts support this clonotype. J is TRBJ2-2 and V is TRBV3-1; 9 bases line up with TRBD1. The CDR3 loop spans 15 amino acids. Germline CDR1 LGHDT, CDR2 YNNKEL (reference sequence). Germline trimming cut 4 bases from V and 6 bases from J; bases unmatched to any gene: 6. In DNA, the CDR3 is TGTGCCAGCAGCCGAGGGGACAGGGACGCCGGGGAGCTGTTTTTT. This sequence encodes CASSRGDRDAGELFF.

Many counts were recorded for this clonotype. V usage is TRBV7-2 and J usage is TRBJ2-7; perhaps TRBD1 as D (5 bases). Between the trimmed V and J ends, which lost 1 base and 2 bases, there was a span of 12 bases. CDR3 length: 15 residues. Germline V gives CDR1 SGHTA, CDR2 FQGNSA. Here the CDR3 DNA reads TGTGCCAGCAGCTTAGTTCTTTTGACAGCCTACGAGCAGTACTTC. Its protein product is CASSLVLLTAYEQYF.

A few counts support this clonotype. V gene TRBV3-1 combines with J gene TRBJ2-7; D not certain. V dropped 0 bases and J dropped 2 bases, with 8 bases sitting between them. CDR1 is LGHDT and CDR2 is YNNKEL in the germline V gene (reference sequence). The CDR3 contains 14 residues. The CDR3 reads CASSQDLVAYEQYF. The CDR3 DNA is TGTGCCAGCAGCCAAGATTTGGTTGCCTACGAGCAGTACTTC.

In its sample, this clonotype was seen a few times. V and J are TRBV12-3 or TRBV12-4 and TRBJ1-3, with a possible D match to TRBD1 (5 bases). This CDR3 contains 15 residues. V was shortened by 3 bases and J by 4 bases, with 13 bases between the two germline ends. CDR3 protein: CASSFPTGSGNTIYF. As DNA, the CDR3 is TGTGCCAGCAGTTTTCCTACAGGCTCCGGAAACACCATATATTTT.

Many counts were recorded for this clonotype. The rearrangement links TRBV29-1 to TRBJ2-1, with 9 bases that match TRBD1. Germline trimming cut 7 bases from V and 6 bases from J; bases unmatched to any gene: 10. The CDR3 contains 14 residues. Germline V CDR1 and CDR2: SQVTM, ANQGSEA. CDR3: CSAAGTGLTNEQFF. DNA for the CDR3: TGCAGCGCCGCTGGGACAGGGCTCACCAATGAGCAGTTCTTC.

The chain couples TRBV5-1 to TRBJ2-7, with TRBD1 identical over 10 bases. With 7 bases clipped from V and 3 bases from J, the junction kept 4 bases outside the gene matches. CDR3 length: 13 residues. Germline-derived CDR1 and CDR2 are SGHRS and YFSETQ. In DNA form, the CDR3 reads TGCGCCAGCCGCAGGACAGGGGGCTACGAGCAGTACTTC. It codes for CASRRTGGYEQYF.

This clonotype was seen many times. The rearrangement joins TRBV27 to TRBJ1-1; D possibly corresponds to TRBD1 (5 bases). Germline CDR1 is MNHEY and CDR2 is SMNVEV (reference sequence). V was clipped by 6 bases and J by 5 bases, with 22 bases between them. This CDR3 has 16 residues. DNA of the CDR3: TGTGCCAGCAGCCCGGGAGGGGCAGTGGGGGAGACTGAAGCTTTCTTT. It encodes CASSPGGAVGETEAFF.